The clone carrying this TCR beta chain appeared a single time. Its antigen is as yet unknown. The assay was immunoSEQ multiplex PCR, and TCRdb's table has in-frame clones only and misses some. The data contain roughly 700,000 clones, over 65% of them singletons. The data are from a study of shared clonotypes between healthy human individuals. Whole-study results and caveats: When naive CD4 clonotypes were compared across a few donors, approximately 5% were shared.

The specimen was memory CD4+ T cells sorted from blood. The subset is: CD45RA-negative fraction. The source is a woman in her 30s in good health.

The CDR3 is CASSFDSVGYNEQFF. The CDR3 DNA sequence: TGCGCCAGCAGCTTCGACTCCGTGGGGTACAATGAGCAGTTCTTC. The chain couples TRBV5-1 to TRBJ2-1; D call uncertain. The germline gives CDR1 SGHRS, CDR2 YFSETQ. V dropped 2 bases and J dropped 4 bases, with 13 bases sitting between them. This CDR3 has 15 amino acids.